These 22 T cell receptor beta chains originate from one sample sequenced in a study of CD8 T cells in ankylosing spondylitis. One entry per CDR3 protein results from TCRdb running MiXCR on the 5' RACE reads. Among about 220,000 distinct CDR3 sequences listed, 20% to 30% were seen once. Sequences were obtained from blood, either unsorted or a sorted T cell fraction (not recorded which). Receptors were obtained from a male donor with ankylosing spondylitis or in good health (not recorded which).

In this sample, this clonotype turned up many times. The DNA of the CDR3 is TGCGCCAGCAGCTCACCGGAGCAGGGACAGACCGGGGAGCTGTTTTTT. Translated: CASSSPEQGQTGELFF. This chain uses TRBV5-1 with TRBJ2-2; 7 bases are a match to TRBD1. Trimming at V came to 3 bases and at J to 5 bases, leaving 10 bases not matched to a gene. This CDR3 comprises 16 residues. The germline V gene encodes CDR1 SGHRS and CDR2 YFSETQ.

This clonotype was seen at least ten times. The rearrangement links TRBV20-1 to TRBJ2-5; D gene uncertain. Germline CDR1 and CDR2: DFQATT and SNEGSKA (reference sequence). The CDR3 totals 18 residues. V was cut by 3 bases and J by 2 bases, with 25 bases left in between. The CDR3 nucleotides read TGCAGTGCTAGGGATAGGAAGACCAGAAAGGAGTTTCAAGAGACCCAGTACTTC. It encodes CSARDRKTRKEFQETQYF.

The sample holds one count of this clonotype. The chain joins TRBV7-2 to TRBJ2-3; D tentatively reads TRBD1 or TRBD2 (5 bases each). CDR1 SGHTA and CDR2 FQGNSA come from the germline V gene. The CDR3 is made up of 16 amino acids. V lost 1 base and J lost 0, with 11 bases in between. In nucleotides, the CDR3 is TGTGCCAGCAGCTTAGGATGGGACCGTAGCACAGATACGCAGTATTTT. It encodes CASSLGWDRSTDTQYF.

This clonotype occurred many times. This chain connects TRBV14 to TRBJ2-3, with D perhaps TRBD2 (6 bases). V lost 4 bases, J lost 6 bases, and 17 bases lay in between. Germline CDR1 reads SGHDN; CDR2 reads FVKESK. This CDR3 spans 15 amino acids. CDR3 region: CASSRIGSAVDTQYF. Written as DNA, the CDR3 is TGTGCCAGCAGCCGTATCGGGAGCGCGGTGGATACGCAGTATTTT. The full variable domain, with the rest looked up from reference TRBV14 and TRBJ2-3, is EAGVTQFPSHSVIEKGQTVTLRCDPISGHDNLYWYRRVMGKEIKFLLHFVKESKQDESGMPNNRFLAERTGGTYSTLKVQPAELEDSGVYFCASSRIGSAVDTQYFGPGTRLTVL.

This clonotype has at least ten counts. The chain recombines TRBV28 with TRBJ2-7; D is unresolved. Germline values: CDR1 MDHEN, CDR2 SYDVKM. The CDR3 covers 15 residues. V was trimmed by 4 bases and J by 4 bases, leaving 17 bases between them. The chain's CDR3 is CASSSESSGRYEQYF. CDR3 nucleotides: TGTGCCAGCAGTTCAGAAAGCTCTGGACGTTACGAGCAGTACTTC.

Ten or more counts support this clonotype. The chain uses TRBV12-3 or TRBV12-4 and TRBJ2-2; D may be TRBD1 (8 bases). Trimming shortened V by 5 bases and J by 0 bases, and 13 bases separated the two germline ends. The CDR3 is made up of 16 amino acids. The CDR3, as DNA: TGTGCCAGCAGTGGGGGGGACAGGTCGAACACCGGGGAGCTGTTTTTT. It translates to CASSGGDRSNTGELFF.

The CDR3 sequence: CASSYSPMSSFSYEQYF. CDR3 nucleotide sequence: TGTGCCAGCAGTTACTCGCCTATGTCTAGCTTTTCCTACGAGCAGTACTTC. The rearrangement joins TRBV6-5 to TRBJ2-7; possible D gene TRBD2, 5 bases. Per the germline V gene, CDR1 is MNHEY and CDR2 is SVGAGI. Trimming shortened V by 0 bases and J by 1 base, and 16 bases separated the two germline ends. There are 17 residues in the CDR3.

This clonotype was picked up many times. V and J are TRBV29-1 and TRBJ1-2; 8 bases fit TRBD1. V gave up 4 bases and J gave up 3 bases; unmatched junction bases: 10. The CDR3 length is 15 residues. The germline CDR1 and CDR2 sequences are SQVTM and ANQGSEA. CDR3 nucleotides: TGCAGCGTTGTGCCAATGACAGGGGTGGACTATGGCTACACCTTC. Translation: CSVVPMTGVDYGYTF.

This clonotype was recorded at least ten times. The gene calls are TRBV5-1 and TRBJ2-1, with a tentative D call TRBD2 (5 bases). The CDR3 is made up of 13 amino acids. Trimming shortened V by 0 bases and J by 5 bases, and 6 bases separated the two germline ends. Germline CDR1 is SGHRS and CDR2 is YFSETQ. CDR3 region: CASSLETNNEQFF. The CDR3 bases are TGCGCCAGCAGCTTGGAGACTAACAATGAGCAGTTCTTC. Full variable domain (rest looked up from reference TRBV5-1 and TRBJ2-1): KAGVTQTPRYLIKTRGQQVTLSCSPISGHRSVSWYQQTPGQGLQFLFEYFSETQRNKGNFPGRFSGRQFSNSRSEMNVSTLELGDSALYLCASSLETNNEQFFGPGTRLTVL.

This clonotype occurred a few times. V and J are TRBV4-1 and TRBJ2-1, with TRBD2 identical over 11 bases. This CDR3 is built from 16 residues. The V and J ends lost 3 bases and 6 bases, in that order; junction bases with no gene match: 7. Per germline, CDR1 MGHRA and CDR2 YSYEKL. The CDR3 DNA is TGCGCCAGCAGCCAGGCTAGCGGGAGGTATCGCAATGAGCAGTTCTTC. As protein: CASSQASGRYRNEQFF.

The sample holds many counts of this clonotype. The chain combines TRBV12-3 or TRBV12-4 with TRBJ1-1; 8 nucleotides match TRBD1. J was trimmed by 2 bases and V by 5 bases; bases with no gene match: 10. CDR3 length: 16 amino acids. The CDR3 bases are TGTGCCAGCAGTGTTATGCGGACAGGGACTAACACTGAAGCTTTCTTT. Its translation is CASSVMRTGTNTEAFF.

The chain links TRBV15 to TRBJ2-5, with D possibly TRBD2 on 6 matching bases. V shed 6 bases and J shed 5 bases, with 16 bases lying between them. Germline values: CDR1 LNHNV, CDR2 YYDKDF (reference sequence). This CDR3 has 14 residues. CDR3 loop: CATRRPGVLETQYF. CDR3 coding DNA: TGTGCCACCAGGAGACCGGGAGTATTGGAGACCCAGTACTTC.

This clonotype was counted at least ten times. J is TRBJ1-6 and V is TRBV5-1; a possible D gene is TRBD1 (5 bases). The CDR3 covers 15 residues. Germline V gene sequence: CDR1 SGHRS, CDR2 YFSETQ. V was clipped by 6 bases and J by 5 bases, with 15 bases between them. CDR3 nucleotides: TGCGCCAGCACCCAAACTGGGGGGGATAATTCACCCCTCCACTTT. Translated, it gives CASTQTGGDNSPLHF. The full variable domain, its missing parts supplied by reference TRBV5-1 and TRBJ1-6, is KAGVTQTPRYLIKTRGQQVTLSCSPISGHRSVSWYQQTPGQGLQFLFEYFSETQRNKGNFPGRFSGRQFSNSRSEMNVSTLELGDSALYLCASTQTGGDNSPLHFGNGTRLTVT.

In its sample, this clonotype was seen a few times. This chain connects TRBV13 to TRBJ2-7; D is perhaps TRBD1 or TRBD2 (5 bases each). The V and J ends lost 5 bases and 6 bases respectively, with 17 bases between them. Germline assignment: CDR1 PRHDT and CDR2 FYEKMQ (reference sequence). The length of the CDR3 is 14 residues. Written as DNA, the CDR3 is TGTGCCAGCAGCCACAGCAGGGACGGAGGCGAGCAGTACTTC. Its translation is CASSHSRDGGEQYF.

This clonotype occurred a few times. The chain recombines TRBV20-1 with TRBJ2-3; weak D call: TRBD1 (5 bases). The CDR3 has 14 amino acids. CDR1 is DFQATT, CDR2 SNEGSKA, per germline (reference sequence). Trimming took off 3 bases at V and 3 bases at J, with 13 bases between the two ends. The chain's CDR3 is CSASLQGRTDTQYF. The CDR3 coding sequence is TGCAGTGCTAGTCTTCAGGGTCGTACAGATACGCAGTATTTT.

CDR3 nucleotides: TGTGCCAGCAGTTTCGGGGAGACCCAGTTCTTC. Translation: CASSFGETQFF. The chain recombines TRBV12-3 or TRBV12-4 with TRBJ2-5; a possible D gene is TRBD2 (5 bases). With the DNA end fitting TRBJ2-1 better, the J assignment may be wrong. CDR3 length equals 11 residues.

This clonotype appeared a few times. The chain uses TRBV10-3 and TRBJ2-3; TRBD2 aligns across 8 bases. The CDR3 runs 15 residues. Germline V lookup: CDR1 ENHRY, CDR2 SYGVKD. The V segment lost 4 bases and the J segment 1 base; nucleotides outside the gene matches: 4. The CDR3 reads CAISAREGGTDTQYF. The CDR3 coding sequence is TGTGCCATCAGTGCCCGGGAGGGAGGCACAGATACGCAGTATTTT.

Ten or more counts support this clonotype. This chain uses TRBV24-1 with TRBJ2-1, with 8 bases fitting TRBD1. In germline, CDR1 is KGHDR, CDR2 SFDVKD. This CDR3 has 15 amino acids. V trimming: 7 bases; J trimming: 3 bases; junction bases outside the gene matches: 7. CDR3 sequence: CATRSAGGNYNEQFF. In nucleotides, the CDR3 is TGTGCCACCAGAAGTGCAGGGGGCAACTACAATGAGCAGTTCTTC.

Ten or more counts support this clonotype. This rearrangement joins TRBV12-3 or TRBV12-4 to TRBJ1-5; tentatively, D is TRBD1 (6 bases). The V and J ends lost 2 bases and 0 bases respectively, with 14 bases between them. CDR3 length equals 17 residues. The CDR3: CASSLRGRTNSNQPQHF. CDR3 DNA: TGTGCCAGCAGTTTAAGGGGGAGGACCAATAGCAATCAGCCCCAGCATTTT.

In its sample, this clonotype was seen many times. CDR3 in amino acids: CASSLDRGQPQHF. The CDR3 DNA sequence: TGTGCCAGCAGTTTGGACAGGGGTCAGCCCCAGCATTTT. The chain recombines TRBV27 with TRBJ1-5; TRBD1 matches 9 bases. From germline, CDR1 is MNHEY and CDR2 SMNVEV (reference sequence). The CDR3 runs 13 residues. V gave up 3 bases and J gave up 6 bases; unmatched junction bases: 0.

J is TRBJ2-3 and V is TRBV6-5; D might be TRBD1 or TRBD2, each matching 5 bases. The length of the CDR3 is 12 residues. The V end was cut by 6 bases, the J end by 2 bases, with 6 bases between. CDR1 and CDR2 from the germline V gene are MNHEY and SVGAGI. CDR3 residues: CASRGDTDTQYF. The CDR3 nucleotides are TGTGCCAGCAGGGGGGACACAGATACGCAGTATTTT.

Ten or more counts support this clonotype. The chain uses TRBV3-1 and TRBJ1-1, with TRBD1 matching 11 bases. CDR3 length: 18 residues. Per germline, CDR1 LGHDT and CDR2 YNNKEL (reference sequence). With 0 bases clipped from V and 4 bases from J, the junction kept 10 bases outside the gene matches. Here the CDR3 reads CASSQDLGQGAKLTEAFF. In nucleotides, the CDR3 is TGTGCCAGCAGCCAAGATCTAGGACAGGGGGCGAAGCTCACTGAAGCTTTCTTT.